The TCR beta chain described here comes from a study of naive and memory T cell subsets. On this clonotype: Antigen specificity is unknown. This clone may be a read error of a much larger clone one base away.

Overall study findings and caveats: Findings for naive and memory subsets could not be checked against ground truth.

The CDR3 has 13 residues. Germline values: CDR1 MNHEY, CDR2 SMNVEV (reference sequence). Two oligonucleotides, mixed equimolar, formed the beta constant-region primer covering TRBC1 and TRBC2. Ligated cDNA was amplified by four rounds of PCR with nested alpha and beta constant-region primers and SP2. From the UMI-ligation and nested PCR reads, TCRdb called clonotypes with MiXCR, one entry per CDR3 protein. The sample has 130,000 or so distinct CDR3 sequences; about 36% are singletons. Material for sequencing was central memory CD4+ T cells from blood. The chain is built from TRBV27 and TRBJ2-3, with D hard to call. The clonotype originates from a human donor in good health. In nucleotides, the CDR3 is TGTGCCAGCACCCAGAGAGGTAGGGATAAGCAGTATTTT. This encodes CASTQRGRDKQYF.